This T cell receptor beta chain was recovered during a study of blood T cell repertoires in COVID-19. Study as a whole: The United States, Italy and Spain were the sources of the acute and convalescent COVID-19 samples. Nucleic acid was either cDNA or gDNA, and it came from T cells, B-cell-depleted T cells, or PBMCs.

The V end was cut by 7 bases, the J end by 5 bases, with 15 bases between. Per the germline V gene, CDR1 is LNHDA and CDR2 is SQIVND (reference sequence). This CDR3 has 14 amino acids. Those enrolled, adults aged roughly 18 to 100 years, came from roughly 23 US areas. Cohort 3 donors counted as recovered after two negative PCRs, clearance, or resolved symptoms. This clone appeared once. The repertoire was sequenced with immunoSEQ multiplex PCR; TCRdb's copy has only in-frame clones and lacks some. There are about 190,000 clones in the sample; around 85% occur only once, and roughly 3% lies in the top ten.

The TCR sequence derives from a woman aged 30 to 39 who had recovered from COVID-19. V gene TRBV19 combines with J gene TRBJ1-5, with D possibly matching TRBD1 (5 bases). Sample: PBMCs or T cells enriched from blood (not recorded which). The CDR3 sequence: CASTTQGGHQPQHF. In DNA, the CDR3 is TGTGCCAGTACCACTCAGGGTGGGCATCAGCCCCAGCATTTT.